Listed below are T cell receptor beta chains from one sample, sequenced in a study of metastatic and nonmetastatic thyroid tumors. TCRdb ran MiXCR on the PCR reads. The sample carries about 36,000 clones, 20% to 25% recorded once. The sample consisted of blood. All receptors come from a female donor with papillary thyroid cancer or a benign thyroid nodule (not recorded which). Some clones in this sample may be carry-over from other donors' samples. Each CDR3 is given with its conserved first and last residue. A D gene is named only where the DNA matches it firmly. Where a row states a size, it is once, few, many or the class of an expanded clone; other rows omit it.

J | size | V | D | CDR3 | DNA
TRBJ2-1 | NA | TRBV10-1 | NA | CASSDRVGGNNEQFF | TGCGCCAGCAGTGATCGGGTAGGGGGAAACAATGAGCAGTTCTTC
TRBJ2-7 | NA | TRBV6-6 | TRBD2 | CASSYSAPGGGYEQYF | TGTGCCAGCAGTTACTCGGCTCCGGGGGGAGGTTACGAGCAGTACTTC
TRBJ1-1 | once | TRBV20-1 | NA | CSASVLGGVTEAFF | TGCAGTGCTAGTGTTTTAGGAGGGGTCACTGAAGCTTTCTTT
TRBJ2-3 | many | TRBV7-2 | TRBD1 | CASSLGTGNTDTQYF | TGTGCCAGCAGCTTGGGGACAGGAAACACAGATACGCAGTATTTT
TRBJ2-3 | many | TRBV7-9 | TRBD2 | CASRTGLAAPDTQYF | TGTGCCAGCAGAACGGGACTAGCGGCTCCAGATACGCAGTATTTT
TRBJ1-5 | few | TRBV19 | TRBD1 | CASSMSGQLNHPQHF | TGTGCCAGTAGTATGTCGGGACAGTTAAATCATCCCCAGCATTTT
TRBJ1-3 | medium-sized | TRBV6-5 | NA | CASSYGRGISGNTIYF | TGTGCCAGCAGTTACGGCCGGGGAATCTCTGGAAACACCATATATTTT
TRBJ1-2 | medium-sized | TRBV6-1 | NA | CASSESIEGSGGYTF | TGTGCCAGCAGTGAAAGTATAGAAGGGTCGGGTGGCTACACCTTC
TRBJ2-2 | many | TRBV24-1 | NA | CATTGGTDVRGELFF | TGTGCCACCACTGGAGGGACAGACGTCCGTGGGGAGCTGTTTTTT
TRBJ2-1 | many | TRBV7-3 | NA | CASSRGGSRDNEQFF | TGTGCCAGCAGCCGAGGGGGGAGCCGGGATAATGAGCAGTTCTTC
TRBJ1-1 | few | TRBV28 | NA | CASSLPVMGAEAFF | TGTGCCAGTAGTTTACCAGTGATGGGCGCTGAAGCTTTCTTT
TRBJ2-2 | once | TRBV11-1 | TRBD1 | CASSLPSGTEGTGELFF | TGTGCCAGCAGCTTACCCTCCGGGACAGAGGGCACCGGGGAGCTGTTTTTT
TRBJ1-2 | many | TRBV30 | NA | CAWNSDYGYTF | TGTGCCTGGAACAGTGACTATGGCTACACCTTC
TRBJ1-1 | many | TRBV19 | TRBD1 | CASSNQGANTEAFF | TGTGCCAGTAGTAACCAGGGGGCAAACACTGAAGCTTTCTTT
TRBJ1-3 | many | TRBV11-2 | NA | CVSAWETGNTIYF | TGTGTCAGCGCTTGGGAGACTGGAAACACCATATATTTT
TRBJ2-5 | many | TRBV29-1 | NA | CSVKMLGERETQYF | TGCAGCGTCAAGATGCTAGGGGAGCGGGAGACCCAGTACTTC
TRBJ2-1 | many | TRBV12-3/TRBV12-4 | NA | CASRAGNGEQFF | TGTGCCAGCAGAGCCGGGAACGGTGAGCAGTTCTTC
TRBJ2-7 | NA | TRBV5-1 | TRBD1 | CASSVRDRGYEQYF | TGCGCCAGCAGCGTCCGGGACAGAGGTTACGAGCAGTACTTC
TRBJ2-3 | few | TRBV28 | NA | CASSSVRLNRDNRDTQYF | TGTGCCAGCAGTTCAGTCCGCCTCAACAGGGATAATCGAGATACGCAGTATTTT
TRBJ1-6 | NA | TRBV5-1 | NA | CASSLAGTQNSPLHF | TGCGCCAGCAGCTTGGCCGGGACGCAGAATTCCCCCCTCCACTTT
TRBJ2-7 | many | TRBV20-1 | NA | CSAILAGYEQYF | TGCAGTGCTATACTAGCCGGATACGAGCAGTACTTC
TRBJ2-1 | many | TRBV12-3/TRBV12-4 | NA | CASRWTAGLSDEQFF | TGTGCCAGCAGATGGACAGCGGGATTAAGCGATGAGCAGTTCTTC
TRBJ2-7 | many | TRBV30 | NA | CAYRVKASYEQYF | TGTGCCTACAGGGTAAAGGCCTCCTACGAGCAGTACTTC
TRBJ2-3 | many | TRBV11-1 | NA | CASSLVGGSTDTQYF | TGTGCCAGCAGCTTAGTGGGCGGATCCACAGATACGCAGTATTTT
TRBJ1-5 | medium-sized | TRBV28 | TRBD1 | CASSLNRGTRNQPQHF | TGTGCCAGCAGTTTGAACAGGGGGACCCGCAATCAGCCCCAGCATTTT
TRBJ2-1 | many | TRBV19 | NA | CASSIVRRYNEQFF | TGTGCCAGTAGTATAGTCCGGCGGTACAATGAGCAGTTCTTC
TRBJ1-1 | medium-sized | TRBV6-1 | TRBD1 | CASTSDRVDTEAFF | TGTGCCAGCACCTCTGACAGGGTCGACACTGAAGCTTTCTTT
TRBJ2-7 | NA | TRBV2 | NA | CASSLSSTLGSYERYF | TGTGCCAGCAGTCTCTCTTCGACACTCGGGTCCTACGAGCGGTACTTC
TRBJ2-3 | many | TRBV6-1 | NA | CASRITDTQYF | TGTGCCAGCCGAATCACAGATACGCAGTATTTT
TRBJ2-7 | NA | TRBV20-1 | TRBD2 | CSARDFLAAGTSNYEQYF | TGCAGTGCTAGAGATTTTCTCGCCGCCGGGACTAGTAACTACGAGCAGTACTTC
TRBJ1-5 | many | TRBV30 | NA | CAWSVGGSSNQPQHF | TGTGCCTGGAGTGTGGGGGGCTCTAGCAATCAGCCCCAGCATTTT
TRBJ2-3 | NA | TRBV24-1 | TRBD2 | CATSGVGLADLKQYF | TGTGCCACCAGTGGCGTGGGGCTAGCGGACCTAAAGCAGTATTTT
TRBJ2-2 | many | TRBV5-1 | NA | CASSISVSGELFF | TGCGCCAGCAGTATTAGCGTCAGCGGGGAGCTGTTTTTT
TRBJ2-3 | few | TRBV6-2/TRBV6-3 | NA | CASIYARTYTDTQYF | TGTGCCAGCATTTACGCCAGGACGTACACAGATACGCAGTATTTT
TRBJ1-1 | many | TRBV9 | TRBD1 | CASSYDRGPNTEAFF | TGTGCCAGCAGCTATGACAGGGGGCCGAACACTGAAGCTTTCTTT
TRBJ2-5 | NA | TRBV18 | TRBD1 | CASSQGAQETQYF | TGTGCCAGCTCACAGGGGGCCCAAGAGACCCAGTACTTC
TRBJ2-1 | few | TRBV12-3/TRBV12-4 | NA | CASTSGRTYNEQFF | TGTGCCAGCACCTCGGGGAGGACCTACAATGAGCAGTTCTTC
TRBJ1-5 | many | TRBV6-7 | TRBD1 | CASSSRPYGQGCNQPQHF | TGTGCCAGCAGTTCTCGACCATACGGACAGGGTTGCAATCAGCCCCAGCATTTT
TRBJ1-2 | many | TRBV2 | TRBD1 | CASSSDRAVGGYTF | TGTGCCAGCTCCTCTGACAGGGCTGTGGGTGGCTACACCTTC
TRBJ2-7 | many | TRBV2 | NA | CASSSTRLANYEQYF | TGTGCCAGCAGTTCAACCCGTCTAGCGAACTACGAGCAGTACTTC
TRBJ2-7 | many | TRBV14 | TRBD2 | CASSHQNRDYVYEQYF | TGTGCCAGCAGCCACCAAAACCGGGACTATGTTTACGAGCAGTACTTC
TRBJ1-2 | NA | TRBV12-3/TRBV12-4 | NA | CASSLASGSGYTF | TGTGCCAGCAGTTTAGCCAGCGGTTCCGGATACACCTTC
TRBJ2-1 | NA | TRBV3-1 | TRBD2 | CASSQVHRAGAGEGYNEQFF | TGTGCCAGCAGCCAAGTCCATAGAGCGGGAGCGGGAGAAGGTTACAATGAGCAGTTCTTC
TRBJ1-3 | NA | TRBV6-6 | NA | CAGSYRRPGGGNTIYF | TGTGCCGGAAGTTACAGGAGACCTGGGGGTGGAAACACCATATATTTT
TRBJ2-2 | NA | TRBV5-6 | TRBD1 | CASSSPGQGLTTNTGELFF | TGTGCCAGCAGCTCACCGGGACAGGGGCTAACCACGAACACCGGGGAGCTGTTTTTT
TRBJ1-1 | many | TRBV5-1 | NA | CASSWIWGATEAFF | TGCGCCAGCAGCTGGATTTGGGGGGCCACTGAAGCTTTCTTT
TRBJ1-5 | NA | TRBV11-2 | NA | CASSQGTFQPQHF | TGTGCCAGCAGCCAAGGGACATTTCAGCCTCAGCATTTT
TRBJ2-5 | many | TRBV2 | TRBD2 | CASTPGRKTQETQYF | TGTGCCAGCACCCCCGGGAGGAAGACCCAAGAGACCCAGTACTTC
TRBJ2-5 | many | TRBV2 | NA | CASTGTTQYF | TGTGCCAGCACTGGTACGACCCAGTACTTC
TRBJ2-2 | NA | TRBV11-1 | TRBD2 | CAASQASGRTKTVELFF | TGTGCCGCCTCGCAGGCTAGCGGGAGAACGAAGACCGTGGAGCTGTTTTTT
TRBJ2-1 | many | TRBV5-1 | TRBD2 | CASSLDGRGNYNEQFF | TGCGCCAGCAGCTTGGACGGGAGGGGGAACTACAATGAGCAGTTCTTC
TRBJ2-7 | NA | TRBV7-8 | TRBD1 | CDSLPGTGSYEQYF | TGTGACAGCTTACCCGGGACAGGGAGTTACGAGCAATACTTC
TRBJ1-1 | medium-sized | TRBV28 | NA | CASSHTGANTEAFF | TGTGCCAGCAGCCACACGGGCGCGAACACTGAAGCTTTCTTT
TRBJ2-7 | NA | TRBV20-1 | NA | CSAWEVSYEQYF | TGCAGTGCCTGGGAAGTCTCCTACGAGCAGTACTTC
TRBJ2-5 | many | TRBV12-3/TRBV12-4 | NA | CASSLAETQYF | TGTGCCAGCAGTTTAGCAGAGACCCAGTACTTC
TRBJ2-3 | few | TRBV7-3 | TRBD2 | CASSLTTSGRGTDTQYF | TGTGCCAGCAGCTTAACGACGAGCGGGAGGGGTACAGATACGCAGTATTTT
TRBJ1-1 | NA | TRBV19 | NA | CASSIDVGGAGTEAFF | TGTGCCAGTAGTATAGATGTAGGTGGGGCAGGTACTGAAGCTTTCTTT
TRBJ2-1 | few | TRBV29-1 | TRBD1 | CSVTGTGGRNEQFF | TGCAGCGTCACCGGGACAGGGGGACGCAATGAGCAGTTCTTC
TRBJ2-3 | few | TRBV6-1 | NA | CATHGWGADTQYF | TGTGCCACCCACGGTTGGGGGGCAGATACGCAGTATTTT
TRBJ2-3 | many | TRBV5-6 | TRBD2 | CASRGLAVSTDTQYF | TGTGCCAGCAGGGGACTAGCGGTTAGCACAGATACGCAGTATTTT